Each of the 2 T cell receptor beta chains below was sequenced from the same sample in a study of T cells in Graves' hyperthyroidism and ophthalmopathy. Amplified TCR beta CDR3 regions came from RNA transcripts. Using the HTBI primer set, a first-round RT-PCR was run on the TCR CDR3. Each CDR3 protein gets one entry after TCRdb re-called the multiplex PCR reads with MiXCR. Seen here are under 350,000 distinct CDR3 sequences, roughly 20% observed once, and the top ten hold 45% to 50%. Sequencing was performed on blood. The receptors stem from a woman aged 45 to 65 with Graves' hyperthyroidism.

The chain combines TRBV2 with TRBJ2-2, with D maybe TRBD1 (5 bases). Germline loops: CDR1 SNHLY, CDR2 FYNNEI. The CDR3 has 15 amino acids. Trimming shortened V by 7 bases and J by 0 bases, and 12 bases separated the two germline ends. The CDR3 is CASNGQGTNTGELFF. As DNA, the CDR3 is TGTGCCAGCAATGGGCAGGGAACGAACACCGGGGAGCTGTTTTTT.

Comment on this clonotype: It is likely a read error, because the conserved phenylalanine at the end of the CDR3 is missing. The rearrangement uses TRBV20-1 and TRBJ2-7; D remains unclear. V lost 5 bases and J 2 bases, leaving 7 bases between the germline ends. The CDR3 has 11 residues. Germline CDR1 DFQATT, CDR2 SNEGSKA (reference sequence). The CDR3 nucleotides are TGCAGTGCTCCAATTACCTACGAGCAGTACTCC. This codes for CSAPITYEQYS.